One and the same sample provided the 15 T cell receptor beta chains below, sequenced in a study of T cell responses to AZD1222 COVID-19 vaccine. Profiling relied on immunoSEQ multiplex PCR, and the TCRdb table lists in-frame clones only, not all of them. Of approximately 110,000 clones listed, 84% were seen once; the top ten hold approximately 10%. Sequenced here: peripheral blood, sampled on day 0 of AZD1222 vaccination. These receptors were taken from an adult in good health.

The chain combines TRBV12-3 or TRBV12-4 with TRBJ1-6; the D is unclear. Trimming took off 5 bases at V and 14 bases at J, with 10 bases between the two ends. The CDR3 covers 11 residues. The CDR3 bases are TGTGCCAGCAGTCAAGGACGGTCCCTCCACTTT. Translated, it gives CASSQGRSLHF.

The genes are TRBV28 and TRBJ1-1; TRBD1 agrees at 8 bases. CDR1 MDHEN and CDR2 SYDVKM come from the germline V gene. J gave up 0 bases and V 9 bases, and 12 bases lay outside the gene matches. This CDR3 has 16 amino acids. Here the CDR3 reads CARRTGRTIMNTEAFF. CDR3 DNA sequence: TGTGCCAGACGGACAGGGAGGACGATTATGAACACTGAAGCTTTCTTT.

The chain carries TRBV12-3 or TRBV12-4 and TRBJ2-6; D gene unclear. Deletions cut 4 bases from V and 12 bases from J, with 13 bases between. The CDR3 extends over 13 amino acids. The CDR3, as DNA: TGTGCCAGCAGTTCCCCCCGAAGCCCCGTCCTGACTTTC. Translated, it gives CASSSPRSPVLTF.

This clone was seen once. The chain is built from TRBV4-1 and TRBJ2-5, with TRBD1 identical over 10 bases. CDR1 is MGHRA, CDR2 YSYEKL, per germline. V lost 3 bases to trimming and J lost 2 bases; unmatched junction nucleotides: 12. The CDR3 totals 18 residues. Written as DNA, the CDR3 is TGCGCCAGCAGCCAGTACGATCCGGGACAGGGGCTACAAGAGACCCAGTACTTC. Its translation: CASSQYDPGQGLQETQYF.

V is TRBV19 and J is TRBJ1-2, with a weak D call TRBD1 (5 bases). The CDR3 runs 13 residues. CDR1 LNHDA and CDR2 SQIVND come from the germline V gene (reference sequence). Deletions cut 3 bases from V and 2 bases from J, with 7 bases between. The chain's CDR3 is CASSMRTNYGYTF. CDR3 DNA sequence: TGTGCCAGTAGTATGAGGACAAACTATGGCTACACCTTC.

The rearrangement links TRBV5-6 to TRBJ2-7; the match to TRBD1 covers 7 bases. Germline assignment: CDR1 SGHDT and CDR2 YYEEEE. The CDR3 has 14 residues. J lost 2 bases, V lost 4 bases, and 6 bases had no gene match. The CDR3 reads CASSETGIPYEQYF. The CDR3 DNA reads TGTGCCAGCAGCGAGACAGGGATTCCCTACGAGCAGTACTTC.

The chain employs TRBV19 and TRBJ1-2, with 10 nucleotides matching TRBD1. The length of the CDR3 is 14 residues. In germline, CDR1 is LNHDA, CDR2 SQIVND (reference sequence). Losses at the gene ends were 7 bases for V and 3 bases for J; bases not matched to a gene: 5. The CDR3 sequence is CASIGTGADYGYTF. CDR3 nucleotide sequence: TGTGCCAGTATCGGGACAGGGGCGGACTATGGCTACACCTTC.

The table lists this clone with a count of one. The chain links TRBV4-3 to TRBJ2-7; 11 bases agree with TRBD2. The CDR3 runs to 15 residues. V lost 6 bases, J lost 1 base, and 5 bases stayed unmatched. Per the germline V gene, CDR1 is LGHNA and CDR2 is YSLEER. CDR3 DNA sequence: TGCGCCAGCAGTCTCGGGACTAGCGGATCCTACGAGCAGTACTTC. This codes for CASSLGTSGSYEQYF.

The J gene is TRBJ1-1, the V gene TRBV25-1, with 9 bases matching TRBD1. With V trimmed by 5 bases and J by 10 bases, 14 bases remained unmatched. Germline V gene sequence: CDR1 MGHDK, CDR2 SYGVNS. The CDR3 consists of 15 residues. The CDR3 here is CASSIPGQGEAGAFF. DNA of the CDR3: TGTGCCAGCAGTATACCGGGACAGGGCGAAGCGGGAGCTTTCTTT.

This clone was observed a handful of times. The chain has TRBV19 and TRBJ1-4, with TRBD1 matching 7 bases. The V gene end was trimmed by 5 bases and the J gene end by 0 bases; junction bases not matched to a gene: 9. Germline loops: CDR1 LNHDA, CDR2 SQIVND (reference sequence). The CDR3 extends over 17 amino acids. This chain's CDR3 is CASSQRGPVATNEKLFF. CDR3 bases: TGTGCCAGTAGTCAGAGGGGGCCAGTTGCAACTAATGAAAAACTGTTTTTT.

This chain's CDR3 is CATRSGPRDEQYF. As DNA, the CDR3 is TGCGCCACACGATCGGGCCCCCGCGACGAGCAGTACTTC. The chain uses TRBV5-1 and TRBJ2-7; D not resolved. The CDR3 contains 13 residues. Trimming left V 9 bases short and J 5 bases short, with 18 bases between. The germline V gene encodes CDR1 SGHRS and CDR2 YFSETQ. The full variable domain, its missing parts supplied by reference TRBV5-1 and TRBJ2-7, is KAGVTQTPRYLIKTRGQQVTLSCSPISGHRSVSWYQQTPGQGLQFLFEYFSETQRNKGNFPGRFSGRQFSNSRSEMNVSTLELGDSALYLCATRSGPRDEQYFGPGTRLTVT.

V usage is TRBV24-1 and J usage is TRBJ1-2; D ambiguous. The CDR3 has 13 amino acids. The V end was cut by 4 bases, the J end by 8 bases, with 13 bases between. Germline V gene lookup returns CDR1 KGHDR and CDR2 SFDVKD. The CDR3 loop reads CATSESGIGGYTF. The CDR3 DNA is TGTGCCACCAGTGAGTCGGGAATTGGAGGCTACACCTTC.

This chain links TRBV5-5 with TRBJ1-4; possible D gene TRBD1, 5 bases. V lost 3 bases, J lost 0 bases, and 15 bases lay in between. The germline V gene has CDR1 SGHKS and CDR2 YYEKEE (reference sequence). CDR3 length: 17 residues. CDR3 amino acids: CASSSVGTHATNEKLFF. As DNA, the CDR3 is TGTGCCAGCAGCTCCGTCGGGACTCATGCAACTAATGAAAAACTGTTTTTT.

The chain links TRBV20-1 to TRBJ2-5, with 10 bases lining up with TRBD2. The germline V gene encodes CDR1 DFQATT and CDR2 SNEGSKA (reference sequence). The V and J ends lost 3 bases and 2 bases, in that order; junction bases with no gene match: 3. CDR3 length equals 14 residues. DNA for the CDR3: TGCAGTGCTAGTCCACTAGCGGGGCAAGAGACCCAGTACTTC. It encodes CSASPLAGQETQYF.

V usage is TRBV7-2 and J usage is TRBJ2-7; D gene unclear. Trimming shortened V by 5 bases and J by 0 bases, and 8 bases separated the two germline ends. Per germline, CDR1 SGHTA and CDR2 FQGNSA. The CDR3 sequence is 13 residues long. The CDR3 here is CASSRPVSYEQYF. CDR3 in DNA: TGTGCCAGCAGCAGGCCCGTCTCCTACGAGCAGTACTTC.